Given below is one T cell receptor (beta chain) in context. As yet, its antigen is unknown. CDR3 size: 15 residues. The V segment lost 6 bases and the J segment 5 bases; nucleotides outside the gene matches: 7. CDR1 and CDR2 from the germline V gene are SGDLS and YYNGEE. This sample stems from a study of T cell responses to AZD1222 COVID-19 vaccine. Regarding the study as a whole: Seropositivity was recorded at baseline in only five to seven AZD1222 recipients. Repertoire collection took place solely once the T cell response had peaked.

The method was immunoSEQ multiplex PCR; TCRdb's version includes in-frame clones alone and lacks a portion of them. The repertoire holds over 150,000 clones, with 87% as singletons. The study pooled second doses at about 4 or about 12 weeks. The chain has TRBV9 and TRBJ2-3, with 12 bases identical to TRBD2. The source was peripheral blood, collected 28 days after the second AZD1222 dose. This receptor was identified in an adult who received the AZD1222 COVID-19 vaccine. The CDR3 nucleotides are TGTGCCAGCACTAGCGGGGGGGCGTCATTAGATACGCAGTATTTT. Its protein is CASTSGGASLDTQYF.